Following are 26 T cell receptor beta chains from one sample sequenced in a study of blood T cells in healthy people across ages. Through a sample-barcoded 5' primer and a J-beta primer mix, a second PCR was run for roughly 7 to 11 cycles. TCRdb redid the calling of the 5' RACE reads with MiXCR, one entry per CDR3 protein. The table includes roughly 1,100,000 distinct CDR3 sequences, around 27% detected once. The same sample was also used in a study of T cells of mothers and their children.

Sequenced input: blood. These receptor sequences come from a girl aged 2 to 10 in good health.

This clonotype was counted between two and nine times. The gene calls are TRBV7-3 and TRBJ2-5; tentatively, D is TRBD1 (6 bases). Looked up from germline, CDR1 is SGHTA and CDR2 is FQGTGA. Deletions cut 2 bases from V and 2 bases from J, with 9 bases between. The CDR3 sequence is 14 residues long. CDR3 DNA: TGTGCCAGCAGCTTACAGGGGAGTCAAGAGACCCAGTACTTC. It is translated as CASSLQGSQETQYF.

The chain employs TRBV20-1 and TRBJ2-7; 8 bases fit TRBD2. Germline V gene data show CDR1 as DFQATT and CDR2 as SNEGSKA (reference sequence). V lost 0 bases to trimming and J lost 5 bases; unmatched junction nucleotides: 12. The CDR3 extends over 16 amino acids. The CDR3 sequence is CSARDVKAGEWDEQYF. CDR3 sequence (DNA): TGCAGTGCTAGAGATGTTAAAGCGGGAGAATGGGACGAGCAGTACTTC.

CDR3 bases: TGTGCCACCGGCTGGGGGGCATACAATGAGCAGTTCTTC. It translates to CATGWGAYNEQFF. The chain uses TRBV27 and TRBJ2-1; either TRBD1 or TRBD2 may supply D (6 bases each). V lost 10 bases, J lost 4 bases, and 14 bases lay in between. The length of the CDR3 is 13 residues. CDR1 MNHEY and CDR2 SMNVEV come from the germline V gene (reference sequence).

As for this clonotype: The junction departs from the called germline gene at one end, perhaps through a read error. CDR3 sequence reads: CASSGGGTQCF. The CDR3 DNA sequence: TGTGCCAGTAGCGGAGGAGGTACGCAGTGTTTT. The chain recombines TRBV12-3 or TRBV12-4 with TRBJ2-3; possible D gene TRBD2, 6 bases. The length of the CDR3 is 11 residues.

The rearrangement uses TRBV12-3 or TRBV12-4 and TRBJ1-1, with D unresolved. Trimming took off 8 bases at V and 10 bases at J, with 14 bases between the two ends. The CDR3 sequence is 11 residues long. The CDR3, as DNA: TGTGCCAGCTCCTCATGGGGTCCAGCTTTCTTT. It codes for CASSSWGPAFF.

The chain combines TRBV6-6 with TRBJ2-7; D is possibly TRBD2 (7 bases). This CDR3 spans 15 amino acids. Trimming took off 6 bases at V and 5 bases at J, with 20 bases between the two ends. CDR1 is MNHNY, CDR2 SVGAGI, per germline (reference sequence). CDR3 region: CASSLTGGGSNEQYF. The CDR3 DNA follows: TGTGCCAGCAGCCTAACGGGGGGCGGATCTAACGAGCAGTACTTC.

V usage is TRBV7-2 and J usage is TRBJ2-5; maybe TRBD1 (6 bases). From germline, CDR1 is SGHTA and CDR2 FQGNSA. V was cut by 8 bases and J by 4 bases, with 17 bases left in between. This CDR3 comprises 14 residues. This CDR3 reads CASSRNRVGETQYF. The CDR3 bases are TGTGCCAGCTCTCGGAACAGGGTAGGAGAGACCCAGTACTTC.

This clonotype has only a few counts. The rearrangement links TRBV5-1 to TRBJ2-1; D is unclear. The CDR3 spans 17 residues. The germline gives CDR1 SGHRS, CDR2 YFSETQ. Trimming took off 1 base at V and 4 bases at J, with 18 bases between the two ends. In nucleotides, the CDR3 is TGCGCCAGCAGCTTGACGACTGAGGCCTTCCCATACAATGAGCAGTTCTTC. Its translation: CASSLTTEAFPYNEQFF. Together with reference TRBV5-1 and TRBJ2-1, the CDR3 gives the full variable domain: KAGVTQTPRYLIKTRGQQVTLSCSPISGHRSVSWYQQTPGQGLQFLFEYFSETQRNKGNFPGRFSGRQFSNSRSEMNVSTLELGDSALYLCASSLTTEAFPYNEQFFGPGTRLTVL.

J is TRBJ2-5 and V is TRBV6-5; possibly TRBD1 for D (5 bases). This CDR3 comprises 16 residues. CDR1 and CDR2 (germline): MNHEY, SVGAGI. V was pared by 3 bases and J by 1 base, with 15 bases between. The CDR3 DNA follows: TGTGCCAGCAGTTATAGACAGTCCTGGGGCCAAGAGACCCAGTACTTC. The encoded protein is CASSYRQSWGQETQYF.

This chain links TRBV11-2 with TRBJ2-7, with D unresolved. This CDR3 comprises 15 residues. The germline V and J ends were trimmed by 3 bases and 2 bases, with 14 bases remaining between them. Germline loops: CDR1 SGHAT, CDR2 FQNNGV. CDR3 nucleotides: TGTGCCAGCAGCTTTAGCCGGAGTGCTCCCTACGAGCAGTACTTC. Translated: CASSFSRSAPYEQYF.

The table lists this clonotype with a few counts. The chain links TRBV5-6 to TRBJ2-5, with 9 nucleotides matching TRBD1. V trimming: 4 bases; J trimming: 2 bases; junction bases outside the gene matches: 6. The CDR3 covers 15 residues. CDR1 and CDR2 (germline): SGHDT, YYEEEE. Written as DNA, the CDR3 is TGTGCCAGCAGCCAACAGGGGGCCGCTCAAGAGACCCAGTACTTC. Its translation: CASSQQGAAQETQYF.

The chain is built from TRBV5-5 and TRBJ2-7; 12 bases are a match to TRBD2. V lost 0 bases and J lost 0; bases outside the gene matches: 1. The CDR3 runs to 16 residues. Germline loops: CDR1 SGHKS, CDR2 YYEKEE (reference sequence). CDR3 loop: CASSLVGLAGSYEQYF. CDR3 DNA sequence: TGTGCCAGCAGCTTGGTGGGACTAGCGGGCTCCTACGAGCAGTACTTC.

CDR3 region: CASSNLRQGPNTGELFF. CDR3 DNA: TGTGCCAGCAGTAACCTAAGACAGGGACCAAACACCGGGGAGCTGTTTTTT. V and J are TRBV28 and TRBJ2-2; 7 bases match TRBD1. In germline, CDR1 is MDHEN, CDR2 SYDVKM. The CDR3 runs 17 residues. The V segment lost 5 bases and the J segment 2 bases; nucleotides outside the gene matches: 11.

In its sample, this clonotype was seen a few times. This chain joins TRBV12-5 and TRBJ1-1, with 8 bases fitting TRBD1. V trimming: 4 bases; J trimming: 1 base; junction bases outside the gene matches: 2. Germline-derived CDR1 and CDR2 are LGHNT and FRNRAP. The CDR3 is 14 residues long. This CDR3 is CASGSDRGNTEAFF. For the CDR3, the DNA is TGTGCTAGTGGTTCCGACAGGGGGAACACTGAAGCTTTCTTT.

This clonotype was observed a single time. The chain is built from TRBV29-1 and TRBJ2-3; TRBD2 agrees at 10 bases. CDR3 length: 14 residues. With 4 bases clipped from V and 2 bases from J, the junction kept 3 bases outside the gene matches. Looked up from germline, CDR1 is SQVTM and CDR2 is ANQGSEA. The CDR3 DNA sequence: TGCAGCGTTGCGACTAGCGGGTTCACAGATACGCAGTATTTT. It translates to CSVATSGFTDTQYF.

This clonotype was recorded a few times. The chain recombines TRBV7-9 with TRBJ1-6, with D perhaps TRBD1 (5 bases). Germline CDR1 is SEHNR and CDR2 is FQNEAQ (reference sequence). The CDR3 contains 17 residues. Trimming took off 5 bases at V and 2 bases at J, with 16 bases between the two ends. CDR3 protein: CASSRKGEGAYNSPLHF. In DNA, the CDR3 is TGTGCCAGCAGCCGCAAAGGGGAAGGGGCCTATAATTCACCCCTCCACTTT.

The rearrangement joins TRBV11-2 to TRBJ2-5, with TRBD1 identical over 7 bases. The end of the DNA aligns better with TRBJ2-7, so the J call may be wrong. CDR3 length equals 14 residues. Germline lookup yields CDR1 SGHAT and CDR2 FQNNGV. The CDR3 DNA reads as TGTGCCAGCAGCTTAATCGGACAGGACTACGAGCAGTACTTC. This encodes CASSLIGQDYEQYF.

This clonotype was found a few times. V usage is TRBV29-1 and J usage is TRBJ2-7; D may be TRBD1 or TRBD2 (5 bases each). With 6 bases removed from V and 1 base from J, the gap between germline ends came to 16 bases. The CDR3 extends over 14 amino acids. The germline gives CDR1 SQVTM, CDR2 ANQGSEA. The CDR3 reads CSVAGTGSSYEQYF. The CDR3 DNA sequence: TGCAGCGTCGCAGGGACGGGAAGTTCCTACGAGCAGTACTTC.

The J gene is TRBJ2-5, the V gene TRBV27; a weak D match, TRBD1 (5 bases). The tail of the sequence fits TRBJ2-7 better, so the J call may be wrong. CDR3 length equals 15 residues. CDR1 is MNHEY and CDR2 is SMNVEV in the germline V gene (reference sequence). The CDR3 nucleotides are TGTGCCAGCAGTTTTAATACAGGCCTGCCCTACGAGCAGTACTTC. This sequence encodes CASSFNTGLPYEQYF.

CDR3 sequence (DNA): TGTGCCAGCAACCTCGACGGAGCAACTAATGAAAAACTGTTTTTT. This translates into CASNLDGATNEKLFF. The chain links TRBV6-1 to TRBJ1-4, with D unclear. Trimming removed 7 bases at V and 0 bases at J, with 12 bases between. Per germline, CDR1 MNHNS and CDR2 SASEGT. The CDR3 runs to 15 residues.

CDR3 residues: CASSDQGPYEQYF. CDR3 coding DNA: TGTGCCAGCAGCGATCAGGGACCCTACGAGCAGTACTTC. The V and J genes are TRBV9 and TRBJ2-7; possibly TRBD1 or TRBD2 for D (5 bases each). The CDR3 runs 13 residues. V dropped 3 bases and J dropped 2 bases, with 9 bases sitting between them. The germline V gene encodes CDR1 SGDLS and CDR2 YYNGEE.

The genes are TRBV19 and TRBJ2-5; D is perhaps TRBD1 (6 bases). CDR1 and CDR2 (germline): LNHDA, SQIVND (reference sequence). This CDR3 comprises 15 residues. Trimming removed 2 bases from V and 1 base from J, with 11 bases in between. CDR3 in amino acids: CASSIISRGQETQYF. The CDR3 DNA reads as TGTGCCAGTAGTATAATCAGCAGGGGCCAAGAGACCCAGTACTTC.

V is TRBV14 and J is TRBJ2-5; 8 nucleotides agree with TRBD2. V lost 1 base, J lost 3 bases, and 7 bases stayed unmatched. Looked up from germline, CDR1 is SGHDN and CDR2 is FVKESK. The CDR3 consists of 16 residues. Here the CDR3 DNA reads TGTGCCAGCAGCCAAGTACGGACTAGCTCGAAAGAGACCCAGTACTTC. It translates to CASSQVRTSSKETQYF.

The chain carries TRBV6-2 or TRBV6-3 and TRBJ2-5, with TRBD2 matching over 7 bases. The CDR3 consists of 17 residues. Germline trimming cut 0 bases from V and 2 bases from J; bases unmatched to any gene: 9. Germline CDR1 is MNHEY and CDR2 is SVGEGT. The CDR3 region has the DNA TGTGCCAGCAGTTACTCGAAGAGATGGGGAGGGCAAGAGACCCAGTACTTC. Its translation: CASSYSKRWGGQETQYF.

The chain joins TRBV10-3 to TRBJ2-7; D unclear. Germline V gives CDR1 ENHRY, CDR2 SYGVKD. CDR3 length: 13 amino acids. The germline V and J ends were trimmed by 6 bases and 2 bases, with 11 bases remaining between them. The CDR3 sequence: CAIREGPTYEQYF. The CDR3 DNA reads TGTGCCATCAGGGAAGGGCCCACCTACGAGCAGTACTTC.

The sample holds a few counts of this clonotype. This chain links TRBV6-2 or TRBV6-3 with TRBJ1-5; D is unresolved. Germline V CDR1 and CDR2: MNHEY, SVGEGT. V gave up 2 bases and J gave up 6 bases, with 11 bases separating them. The CDR3 is 14 amino acids. CDR3 loop: CASSYGRNGQPQHF. The CDR3 nucleotides read TGTGCCAGCAGTTACGGGAGGAACGGTCAGCCCCAGCATTTT.